What follows are 11 T cell receptor beta chains derived from one specimen sequenced in a study of STAT3 mutations in large granular lymphocyte leukemia. The study, taken as a whole, reports: In T-cell large granular lymphocyte leukemia, about half of patients showed multiple immunodominant subclonotypes.

For these receptors, no antigen is known. Clones were sequenced by immunoSEQ multiplex PCR, and TCRdb holds only the in-frame ones, with some missing. Of about 42,000 clones detected, roughly 81% appear once; the ten largest clones hold approximately 0.43%. The specimen sequenced was PBMCs. Receptor source: a human donor with T large granular lymphocyte leukemia. Some clones in this sample may be carry-over from other donors' samples.

The gene calls are TRBV14 and TRBJ2-3; 7 bases match TRBD1. Germline V gives CDR1 SGHDN, CDR2 FVKESK. V lost 1 base and J lost 6; bases outside the gene matches: 10. There are 16 residues in the CDR3. In DNA, the CDR3 is TGTGCCAGCAGCCAAGTACCGACAGGGTTGGGGGATACGCAGTATTTT. It encodes CASSQVPTGLGDTQYF.

The chain has TRBV19 and TRBJ2-3, with 8 bases lining up with TRBD2. This CDR3 is 16 amino acids long. V lost 3 bases to trimming and J lost 2 bases; unmatched junction nucleotides: 7. The germline V gene encodes CDR1 LNHDA and CDR2 SQIVND (reference sequence). The CDR3 sequence: CASSILASGFTDTQYF. The CDR3 DNA reads as TGTGCCAGTAGTATTCTAGCTAGCGGGTTCACAGATACGCAGTATTTT.

The chain uses TRBV28 and TRBJ2-7; D remains ambiguous. V was trimmed by 6 bases and J by 3 bases, leaving 9 bases between them. The CDR3 covers 12 residues. From germline, CDR1 is MDHEN and CDR2 SYDVKM. The DNA for the CDR3 is TGTGCCAGCAGCACCCCCTACTACGAGCAGTACTTC. This codes for CASSTPYYEQYF.

The chain employs TRBV6-5 and TRBJ2-3; D not certain. Germline CDR1 and CDR2: MNHEY and SVGAGI. The germline V and J ends were trimmed by 4 bases and 2 bases, with 4 bases remaining between them. The CDR3 covers 12 residues. CDR3 coding DNA: TGTGCCAGCAGTTCGTCCACAGATACGCAGTATTTT. Translating it yields CASSSSTDTQYF.

The V and J genes are TRBV7-2 and TRBJ2-1; D perhaps matches TRBD1 (6 bases). Germline V gene lookup returns CDR1 SGHTA and CDR2 FQGNSA. The ends were cut back, 3 bases at V and 2 bases at J, with 14 bases in the middle. The CDR3 runs to 16 residues. The chain's CDR3 is CASSLGQGSPYNEQFF. In nucleotides, the CDR3 is TGTGCCAGCAGCTTGGGACAAGGGAGTCCCTACAATGAGCAGTTCTTC.

This clone appeared a few times. One end of the junction does not line up with germline, which may come from a read error. J is TRBJ2-7 and V is TRBV7-7, with TRBD1 matching 7 bases. There are 13 residues in the CDR3. Per germline, CDR1 SSHAT and CDR2 FNYEAQ (reference sequence). In nucleotides, the CDR3 is TGTGCTAGCAGCCAGGGACAGCTCTACGAGCAGTACTTC. Amino acids: CASSQGQLYEQYF.

The rearrangement joins TRBV25-1 to TRBJ2-1; 7 bases map to TRBD1. Looked up from germline, CDR1 is MGHDK and CDR2 is SYGVNS. V was clipped by 3 bases and J by 7 bases; unmatched bases: 6. CDR3 length: 14 residues. In DNA form, the CDR3 reads TGTGCCAGCAGTGATCATCACAGGGGAAATGAGCAGTTCTTC. This gives the protein CASSDHHRGNEQFF.

The gene calls are TRBV9 and TRBJ1-6; D is undetermined. With 2 bases removed from V and 13 bases from J, the gap between germline ends came to 10 bases. The CDR3 sequence is 12 residues long. Germline V gene sequence: CDR1 SGDLS, CDR2 YYNGEE. CDR3 nucleotides: TGTGCCAGCAGCGTGGAGGGTCCGCCCCTCCACTTT. Translation: CASSVEGPPLHF.

The rearrangement joins TRBV11-2 to TRBJ1-5; a possible D gene is TRBD1 (5 bases). V was shortened by 6 bases and J by 2 bases, with 11 bases between the two germline ends. The CDR3 totals 14 residues. The germline V gene has CDR1 SGHAT and CDR2 FQNNGV. DNA of the CDR3: TGTGCCAGCAGTGAGGGGCTGGGCAATCAGCCCCAGCATTTT. It yields the protein CASSEGLGNQPQHF.

CDR3 coding DNA: TGTGCCAGCAGTCTAAACAGGGGAGTGGGGGAAAAACTGTTTTTT. Translated: CASSLNRGVGEKLFF. The chain uses TRBV28 and TRBJ1-4, with 7 bases aligning to TRBD1. Germline V CDR1 and CDR2: MDHEN, SYDVKM. The V and J ends lost 5 bases and 8 bases, in that order; junction bases with no gene match: 11. This CDR3 contains 15 residues. Based on the CDR3 plus reference TRBV28 and TRBJ1-4, the full variable domain is DVKVTQSSRYLVKRTGEKVFLECVQDMDHENMFWYRQDPGLGLRLIYFSYDVKMKEKGDIPEGYSVSREKKERFSLILESASTNQTSMYLCASSLNRGVGEKLFFGSGTQLSVL.

The gene calls are TRBV7-9 and TRBJ1-1, with 9 bases lining up with TRBD1. From germline, CDR1 is SEHNR and CDR2 FQNEAQ (reference sequence). V shed 3 bases and J 5 bases; nucleotides not matched to a gene: 4. The CDR3 spans 14 residues. CDR3 sequence reads: CASSFGQGWTEAFF. The DNA of the CDR3 is TGTGCCAGCAGCTTCGGACAGGGGTGGACTGAAGCTTTCTTT.